One and the same sample provided the 22 T cell receptor beta chains below, sequenced in a study of CD8 T cells in ankylosing spondylitis. TCRdb used MiXCR to reprocess the 5' RACE reads, holding one entry per CDR3 protein. The sample holds about 750,000 distinct CDR3 sequences; 15% to 20% are singletons and the top ten take under 20%. No antigens are known for them. Study-level findings and limits: Ankylosing spondylitis blood appeared to carry a characteristic TCR beta motif of eight or nine highly homologous variants.

Material for sequencing was blood, either unsorted or a sorted T cell fraction (not recorded which). These receptors originate from a male donor with ankylosing spondylitis.

The chain employs TRBV7-9 and TRBJ2-7; no clear D. The CDR3 length is 14 residues. Trimming shortened V by 5 bases and J by 0 bases, and 11 bases separated the two germline ends. Germline CDR1 is SEHNR and CDR2 is FQNEAQ (reference sequence). The CDR3: CASSPDETSYEQYF. Written as DNA, the CDR3 is TGTGCCAGCAGCCCCGATGAGACCTCCTACGAGCAGTACTTC.

The V call is TRBV11-1, the J call TRBJ2-4, with TRBD2 matching 12 bases. The CDR3 length is 19 residues. J was trimmed by 0 bases and V by 0 bases; bases with no gene match: 6. CDR1 is SGHAT, CDR2 FQDESV, per germline (reference sequence). CDR3: CASSLALTSGGIAKNIQYF. The CDR3 coding sequence is TGTGCCAGCAGCTTAGCGCTCACTAGCGGGGGGATAGCCAAAAACATTCAGTACTTC. Variable domain in full (rest from reference TRBV11-1 and TRBJ2-4): EAEVAQSPRYKITEKSQAVAFWCDPISGHATLYWYRQILGQGPELLVQFQDESVVDDSQLPKDRFSAERLKGVDSTLKIQPAELGDSAMYLCASSLALTSGGIAKNIQYFGAGTRLSVL.

This clonotype was found many times. V usage is TRBV12-3 or TRBV12-4 and J usage is TRBJ1-1; TRBD1 is a possible D gene (6 bases). The CDR3 is made up of 14 amino acids. Trimming left V 7 bases short and J 1 base short, with 13 bases between. CDR3 nucleotides: TGTGCCAGCACCCCGGACAGTTCGAACACTGAAGCTTTCTTT. This gives the protein CASTPDSSNTEAFF.

This clonotype was detected only a few times. The chain recombines TRBV12-3 or TRBV12-4 with TRBJ2-1; tentative D call: TRBD2 (6 bases). CDR3 length: 15 residues. V lost 3 bases to trimming and J lost 3 bases, with 12 bases between them. In DNA, the CDR3 is TGTGCCAGCAGTTTGGGGCGGGAAGGCTACAATGAGCAGTTCTTC. It codes for CASSLGREGYNEQFF.

This clonotype appeared a few times. The rearrangement links TRBV6-1 to TRBJ1-2, with a weak D call TRBD1 (5 bases). Germline V gives CDR1 MNHNS, CDR2 SASEGT. CDR3 length: 16 residues. Trimming stripped 0 bases from V and 4 bases from J, with 15 bases between. In DNA form, the CDR3 reads TGTGCCAGCAGTGAAGCCAGGCGGGGGGGGTCCTATGGCTACACCTTC. Its protein product is CASSEARRGGSYGYTF.

About this clonotype itself: A read error may explain this, as a much larger clone is one base away. This likely comes from a read error, as the CDR3 has no conserved phenylalanine or tryptophan at its end. V usage is TRBV5-1 and J usage is TRBJ2-7; 7 bases match TRBD1. The CDR3 is made up of 13 amino acids. CDR1 and CDR2 from the germline V gene are SGHRS and YFSETQ. The V gene end was trimmed by 7 bases and the J gene end by 0 bases; junction bases not matched to a gene: 4. The CDR3 is CASSQGDSYEQYL. CDR3 DNA: TGCGCCAGCTCCCAGGGGGACTCCTACGAGCAGTACCTC.

This clonotype was detected a few times. This chain links TRBV12-3 or TRBV12-4 with TRBJ2-5, with 10 bases that match TRBD2. The length of the CDR3 is 17 residues. V was pared by 4 bases and J by 4 bases, with 12 bases of the junction left unmatched. DNA for the CDR3: TGTGCCAGCAGTTCGGGACTAGCGCTATACGATTCAGAGACCCAGTACTTC. Its translation is CASSSGLALYDSETQYF.

The rearrangement links TRBV20-1 to TRBJ2-1; 7 nucleotides line up with TRBD1. The CDR3 consists of 14 residues. CDR1 and CDR2 (germline): DFQATT, SNEGSKA (reference sequence). The V segment lost 2 bases and the J segment 2 bases; nucleotides outside the gene matches: 3. The CDR3 here is CSARRQGPYNEQFF. In DNA, the CDR3 is TGCAGTGCTAGAAGACAGGGCCCCTACAATGAGCAGTTCTTC.

This clonotype has at least ten counts. The chain recombines TRBV24-1 with TRBJ2-3; D ambiguous. The V gene's germline CDR1 is KGHDR and CDR2 SFDVKD. V was cut by 3 bases and J by 6 bases, with 9 bases left in between. CDR3 length equals 13 residues. Here the CDR3 DNA reads TGTGCCACCAGTGATCTGGACGGCGATACGCAGTATTTT. Amino acids: CATSDLDGDTQYF.

This clonotype was picked up a small number of times. The rearrangement links TRBV29-1 to TRBJ2-1; 7 bases match TRBD2. This CDR3 region has 16 residues. With V trimmed by 6 bases and J by 6 bases, 17 bases remained unmatched. The germline gives CDR1 SQVTM, CDR2 ANQGSEA. The CDR3 region is CSVFTPAGVGGNEQFF. CDR3 sequence (DNA): TGCAGCGTCTTCACTCCCGCGGGAGTCGGGGGCAATGAGCAGTTCTTC.

This clonotype turned up a few times. The V and J genes are TRBV20-1 and TRBJ1-1; D perhaps matches TRBD1 (6 bases). The CDR3 has 15 residues. In germline, CDR1 is DFQATT, CDR2 SNEGSKA (reference sequence). The V end lost 0 bases, the J end lost 1 base, and 12 bases lay between the germline ends. This chain's CDR3 is CSARDPFRGNTEAFF. CDR3 in DNA: TGCAGTGCTAGAGATCCTTTCAGGGGGAACACTGAAGCTTTCTTT.

This clonotype was recorded a few times. The genes are TRBV15 and TRBJ1-1, with D maybe TRBD1 (5 bases). Germline V lookup: CDR1 LNHNV, CDR2 YYDKDF (reference sequence). CDR3 length equals 13 residues. Trimming took 1 base from V and 6 from J, leaving 9 bases between them. The CDR3 DNA is TGTGCCACCAGCAGAGCTGGCAGGGCTGAAGCTTTCTTT. This sequence encodes CATSRAGRAEAFF.

This clonotype was seen only a few times. The gene calls are TRBV12-3 or TRBV12-4 and TRBJ2-7, with TRBD1 matching over 9 bases. CDR3 length equals 15 residues. The V and J ends lost 5 bases and 3 bases, in that order; junction bases with no gene match: 8. The DNA of the CDR3 is TGTGCCAGCAGTGCTCCGGGACAGGGTCTCTACGAGCAGTACTTC. Encoded protein: CASSAPGQGLYEQYF.

This clonotype showed up just a few times. The CDR3 nucleotides read TGTGCCAGCTCACCTCCCGGGACTAGCGGATTCTACGAGCAGTACTTC. It encodes CASSPPGTSGFYEQYF. The gene calls are TRBV18 and TRBJ2-7, with 11 bases lining up with TRBD2. V shed 3 bases and J 3 bases; nucleotides not matched to a gene: 7. Per the germline V gene, CDR1 is KGHSH and CDR2 is LQKENI. The CDR3 runs to 16 residues.

The rearrangement joins TRBV7-9 to TRBJ1-6; 8 nucleotides agree with TRBD1. The CDR3 is 14 residues long. V was pared by 5 bases and J by 8 bases, with 5 bases of the junction left unmatched. Germline assignment: CDR1 SEHNR and CDR2 FQNEAQ (reference sequence). The CDR3 is CASSRTGRYSPLHF. The DNA of the CDR3 is TGTGCCAGCAGCAGGACAGGGCGTTATTCACCCCTCCACTTT.

This clonotype was observed a few times. This sequence joins TRBV11-2 and TRBJ2-1, with a weak D call TRBD1 (6 bases). The CDR3 contains 14 residues. Trimming stripped 5 bases from V and 6 bases from J, with 14 bases between. Germline CDR1 is SGHAT and CDR2 is FQNNGV. For the CDR3, the DNA is TGTGCCAGCAGCCCCGAACTGGGGGCCAATGAGCAGTTCTTC. The encoded protein is CASSPELGANEQFF. Combining the CDR3 with reference TRBV11-2 and TRBJ2-1 gives the whole variable domain EAGVAQSPRYKIIEKRQSVAFWCNPISGHATLYWYQQILGQGPKLLIQFQNNGVVDDSQLPKDRFSAERLKGVDSTLKIQPAKLEDSAVYLCASSPELGANEQFFGPGTRLTVL.

V gene TRBV10-3 combines with J gene TRBJ2-7, with unresolved D. From germline, CDR1 is ENHRY and CDR2 SYGVKD. V shed 8 bases and J shed 5 bases, with 16 bases lying between them. The CDR3 runs to 13 residues. Here the CDR3 reads CAIGTVEVDEQYF. CDR3 bases: TGTGCCATCGGCACAGTCGAAGTAGACGAGCAGTACTTC.

This clonotype has ten or more counts. CDR3 sequence: CASRTTGAGEKLFF. CDR3 sequence (DNA): TGTGCCAGCAGAACGACAGGGGCCGGGGAAAAACTGTTTTTT. The gene calls are TRBV27 and TRBJ1-4, with 8 bases matching TRBD1. CDR1 and CDR2 (germline): MNHEY, SMNVEV (reference sequence). The V gene end was trimmed by 6 bases and the J gene end by 8 bases; junction bases not matched to a gene: 8. The CDR3 extends over 14 amino acids.

This chain joins TRBV7-6 and TRBJ2-7; possible D gene TRBD2, 6 bases. V lost 5 bases to trimming and J lost 4 bases, with 12 bases between them. This CDR3 has 13 amino acids. Germline V lookup: CDR1 SGHVS, CDR2 FNYEAQ. CDR3 sequence reads: CASSPDAGYEQYF. For the CDR3, the DNA is TGTGCCAGCAGCCCCGATGCGGGGTACGAGCAGTACTTC.

V and J are TRBV28 and TRBJ1-6, with TRBD1 as a possible D gene (6 bases). The V and J ends lost 7 bases and 7 bases respectively, with 14 bases between them. The length of the CDR3 is 14 residues. Germline V gives CDR1 MDHEN, CDR2 SYDVKM. CDR3 sequence: CASIDNRVNSPLHF. Written as DNA, the CDR3 is TGTGCCAGCATCGACAACAGGGTAAATTCACCCCTCCACTTT.

V gene TRBV3-1 combines with J gene TRBJ2-1, with TRBD1 identical over 10 bases. J lost 0 bases, V lost 4 bases, and 6 bases had no gene match. Looked up from germline, CDR1 is LGHDT and CDR2 is YNNKEL (reference sequence). CDR3 length: 17 residues. CDR3 residues: CASSPHRTGGSYNEQFF. Here the CDR3 DNA reads TGTGCCAGCAGCCCCCATCGGACAGGGGGCTCCTACAATGAGCAGTTCTTC.

This clonotype was observed a few times. The genes are TRBV24-1 and TRBJ2-1; D is possibly TRBD2 (5 bases). The CDR3 spans 15 residues. The germline V and J ends were trimmed by 4 bases and 8 bases, with 17 bases remaining between them. CDR1 is KGHDR, CDR2 SFDVKD, per germline. CDR3 sequence reads: CATSDRFRTLDEQFF. For the CDR3, the DNA is TGTGCCACCAGTGACCGATTCCGGACTCTTGATGAGCAGTTCTTC.